Presented here are 26 T cell receptor beta chains from one specimen sequenced in a study of cytomegalovirus exposure and HLA in healthy donors (dated by TCRdb to about 2017). The library relied on the immunoSEQ multiplex PCR assay. For the multiplex PCR, a mixture combining 60 forward primers for TCR Vbeta segments and 13 reverse primers for TCR Jbeta segments was used. Entries here come from immuneACCESS through TCRdb and include only in-frame sequences with V and J called. Some clones fail to appear in such tables; in the studies checked, an unresolved V gene covers under half of the shortfall, and the cause of the remainder is unknown. In all, the sample holds roughly 130,000 clones, and roughly 79% of those were seen once. The top ten hold around 1.9% of the sample. Sequences were obtained from PBMCs. The receptors stem from a woman between 50 and 59 years old in good health and CMV-seronegative.

The CDR3 sequence is CAWSAGDRGSPLHF. The DNA of the CDR3 is TGTGCCTGGAGCGCCGGGGACAGGGGGTCACCCCTCCACTTT. This chain connects TRBV30 to TRBJ1-6; 11 nucleotides agree with TRBD1. The CDR3 consists of 14 residues. The V gene end was trimmed by 3 bases and the J gene end by 10 bases; junction bases not matched to a gene: 5. Germline V gene data show CDR1 as GTSNPN and CDR2 as SVGIG (reference sequence).

The V and J genes are TRBV7-8 and TRBJ2-1; D is ambiguous. Per the germline V gene, CDR1 is SGHVS and CDR2 is FQNEAQ. V was clipped by 4 bases and J by 0 bases, with 7 bases between them. There are 14 residues in the CDR3. The DNA for the CDR3 is TGTGCCAGCAGCTCCTACGGCTCCTACAATGAGCAGTTCTTC. It is translated as CASSSYGSYNEQFF.

The V and J genes are TRBV28 and TRBJ1-5; TRBD1 agrees at 10 bases. The CDR3 is made up of 13 amino acids. Per germline, CDR1 MDHEN and CDR2 SYDVKM. The ends lost 8 bases at V and 4 bases at J; junction bases unmatched: 2. The DNA for the CDR3 is TGTGCCAGCGGACAGGGGGTGAATCAGCCCCAGCATTTT. The encoded protein is CASGQGVNQPQHF.

The V gene is TRBV6-5, the J gene TRBJ2-7; D perhaps matches TRBD1 (6 bases). CDR1 is MNHEY and CDR2 is SVGAGI in the germline V gene. The V end lost 5 bases, the J end lost 6 bases, and 14 bases lay between the germline ends. The CDR3 spans 13 residues. Written as DNA, the CDR3 is TGTGCCAGCAGTGAGACAGGTCTAAGCGAGCAGTACGTC. It yields the protein CASSETGLSEQYV.

The gene calls are TRBV5-1 and TRBJ1-2; the D gene is possibly TRBD1 (5 bases). In germline, CDR1 is SGHRS, CDR2 YFSETQ. Trimming removed 0 bases from V and 4 bases from J, with 19 bases in between. The CDR3 runs 17 residues. DNA for the CDR3: TGCGCCAGCAGCTTGGGCGCCATTACCGGGGGGAGCTATGGCTACACCTTC. Translation: CASSLGAITGGSYGYTF.

The J gene is TRBJ2-7, the V gene TRBV5-1; the match to TRBD1 covers 7 bases. V was clipped by 3 bases and J by 0 bases; unmatched bases: 6. Germline V gives CDR1 SGHRS, CDR2 YFSETQ. This CDR3 has 15 residues. Written as DNA, the CDR3 is TGCGCCAGCAGCTCTAGACAGGGTAGCTCCTACGAGCAGTACTTC. This translates into CASSSRQGSSYEQYF.

This sequence joins TRBV7-9 and TRBJ1-5, with unresolved D. This CDR3 region has 17 residues. Germline loops: CDR1 SEHNR, CDR2 FQNEAQ (reference sequence). V lost 5 bases and J lost 5, with 22 bases in between. The CDR3 DNA is TGTGCCAGCAGCCGTGGGCCGCGAGAGAGCGGCCATCAGCCCCAGCATTTT. Translation gives CASSRGPRESGHQPQHF.

The rearrangement uses TRBV30 and TRBJ2-1; TRBD1 aligns across 11 bases. The CDR3 extends over 17 amino acids. Germline loops: CDR1 GTSNPN, CDR2 SVGIG (reference sequence). The V gene end was trimmed by 3 bases and the J gene end by 6 bases; junction bases not matched to a gene: 13. The CDR3 DNA reads TGTGCCTGGAGGAGCGGGACAGGGGGAAAGGGGGGCAATGAGCAGTTCTTC. Translating gives CAWRSGTGGKGGNEQFF.

The chain carries TRBV2 and TRBJ1-5; 8 bases match TRBD1. V lost 7 bases, J lost 6 bases, and 17 bases stayed unmatched. This CDR3 is 17 amino acids long. Looked up from germline, CDR1 is SNHLY and CDR2 is FYNNEI. The CDR3 DNA sequence: TGTGCCAGCACGGGGGAGGACAGGGCACCGTTGGTTCAGCCCCAGCATTTT. This codes for CASTGEDRAPLVQPQHF. Together with reference TRBV2 and TRBJ1-5, the CDR3 gives the full variable domain: EPEVTQTPSHQVTQMGQEVILRCVPISNHLYFYWYRQILGQKVEFLVSFYNNEISEKSEIFDDQFSVERPDGSNFTLKIRSTKLEDSAMYFCASTGEDRAPLVQPQHFGDGTRLSIL.

On this clone itself: Compared with germline, one end of the junction differs, possibly owing to a read error. CDR3 protein: CAISDPGLYGYPF. The CDR3 coding sequence is TGTGCCATCAGTGATCCAGGGTTGTATGGCTACCCCTTC. The rearrangement links TRBV10-3 to TRBJ1-2; D perhaps matches TRBD1 (5 bases). Germline V CDR1 and CDR2: ENHRY, SYGVKD. The CDR3 length is 13 residues.

The chain uses TRBV2 and TRBJ2-5; 7 bases align to TRBD2. The CDR3 length is 14 residues. The ends lost 2 bases at V and 5 bases at J; junction bases unmatched: 5. Germline V gene sequence: CDR1 SNHLY, CDR2 FYNNEI. The chain's CDR3 is CASSEIFGGETQYF. CDR3 in DNA: TGTGCCAGCAGTGAAATTTTCGGGGGGGAGACCCAGTACTTC.

This rearrangement joins TRBV6-5 to TRBJ2-5; D possibly corresponds to TRBD2 (5 bases). CDR3 length: 14 amino acids. V was shortened by 5 bases and J by 5 bases, with 15 bases between the two germline ends. CDR1 is MNHEY, CDR2 SVGAGI, per germline. This CDR3 reads CASSHQGRGETQYF. The DNA of the CDR3 is TGTGCCAGCAGTCATCAAGGGCGAGGGGAGACCCAGTACTTC.

V and J are TRBV30 and TRBJ1-1; D gene ambiguous. CDR3 length: 11 residues. Trimming cost V 2 bases and J 8 bases, with 9 bases left between them. The germline V gene encodes CDR1 GTSNPN and CDR2 SVGIG (reference sequence). The CDR3 reads CAWSKSFEAFF. The CDR3 DNA reads TGTGCCTGGAGTAAGAGTTTCGAAGCTTTCTTT.

In its sample, this clone was seen once. The chain combines TRBV11-2 with TRBJ2-3, with 10 bases identical to TRBD2. The CDR3 consists of 16 residues. Germline V CDR1 and CDR2: SGHAT, FQNNGV. V was clipped by 9 bases and J by 0 bases; unmatched bases: 9. The CDR3 reads CASASGSYSSTDTQYF. CDR3 bases: TGTGCCAGTGCTAGCGGGAGTTATTCTAGCACAGATACGCAGTATTTT.

The chain is built from TRBV2 and TRBJ1-1, with TRBD1 identical over 11 bases. CDR1 SNHLY and CDR2 FYNNEI come from the germline V gene. V shed 4 bases and J 4 bases; nucleotides not matched to a gene: 2. CDR3 size: 14 residues. Here the CDR3 reads CASSVGQGVTEAFF. Here the CDR3 DNA reads TGTGCCAGCAGTGTGGGACAGGGGGTCACTGAAGCTTTCTTT.

This chain connects TRBV15 to TRBJ2-7, with D hard to call. The CDR3 runs to 11 residues. V lost 0 bases, J lost 6 bases, and 3 bases lay in between. The germline CDR1 and CDR2 sequences are LNHNV and YYDKDF (reference sequence). CDR3 amino acids: CATSREAEQYF. Here the CDR3 DNA reads TGTGCCACCAGCAGAGAGGCCGAGCAGTACTTC.

V usage is TRBV15 and J usage is TRBJ2-1; no firm D call. CDR3 size: 13 residues. Germline values: CDR1 LNHNV, CDR2 YYDKDF (reference sequence). Between the trimmed V and J ends, which lost 3 bases and 4 bases, there was a span of 7 bases. The CDR3 region has the DNA TGTGCCACCAGCAGCAACAGTTACAATGAGCAGTTCTTC. Protein product: CATSSNSYNEQFF.

This chain connects TRBV4-1 to TRBJ2-4; D may be TRBD1 (5 bases). CDR3 size: 20 residues. With 0 bases removed from V and 7 bases from J, the gap between germline ends came to 28 bases. Germline CDR1 MGHRA, CDR2 YSYEKL. The CDR3 region has the DNA TGCGCCAGCAGCCAAGATTGGTTTGCAGGGTATGGTAGTGTCGACAACATTCAGTACTTC. Its translation is CASSQDWFAGYGSVDNIQYF.

This clone is a singleton in its sample. V is TRBV6-5 and J is TRBJ2-5, with D possibly TRBD2 on 5 matching bases. The germline CDR1 and CDR2 sequences are MNHEY and SVGAGI. The V end was cut by 7 bases, the J end by 7 bases, with 10 bases between. CDR3 length: 11 residues. In DNA, the CDR3 is TGTGCCAGCATCGACGCGGGGACCCAGTACTTC. Translated, it gives CASIDAGTQYF.

The rearrangement joins TRBV19 to TRBJ2-5; 9 bases align to TRBD1. Germline CDR1 reads LNHDA; CDR2 reads SQIVND (reference sequence). J was trimmed by 4 bases and V by 3 bases; bases with no gene match: 12. The CDR3 loop spans 17 amino acids. The CDR3 region has the DNA TGTGCCAGTAGTATTTTCGGACAGGGGCCATCCGGAGAGACCCAGTACTTC. Protein sequence: CASSIFGQGPSGETQYF.

The gene calls are TRBV5-6 and TRBJ2-7; tentative D call: TRBD1 (5 bases). This CDR3 has 14 amino acids. Per the germline V gene, CDR1 is SGHDT and CDR2 is YYEEEE. The V end was cut by 2 bases, the J end by 0 bases, with 9 bases between. CDR3 in amino acids: CASSFRQSSYEQYV. The CDR3 DNA is TGTGCCAGCAGCTTTCGACAGAGCTCCTACGAGCAGTACGTC.

This chain links TRBV6-5 with TRBJ2-5, with TRBD2 matching over 9 bases. CDR3 length: 14 residues. The J segment lost 5 bases and the V segment lost 2 bases, leaving 3 bases of the junction unmatched. Germline V gives CDR1 MNHEY, CDR2 SVGAGI. CDR3 loop: CASSYLAGRETQYF. The CDR3 DNA is TGTGCCAGCAGTTACCTAGCGGGAAGGGAGACCCAGTACTTC.

The CDR3 coding sequence is TGTGCCAGCTCACCGCCGACTAGCGGGACTGGGGTGTTCTTC. Protein sequence: CASSPPTSGTGVFF. This chain uses TRBV18 with TRBJ2-1; the match to TRBD2 covers 11 bases. Germline V lookup: CDR1 KGHSH, CDR2 LQKENI. The CDR3 sequence is 14 residues long. With 3 bases clipped from V and 15 bases from J, the junction kept 10 bases outside the gene matches.

J is TRBJ2-1 and V is TRBV12-5; D remains ambiguous. In germline, CDR1 is LGHNT, CDR2 FRNRAP. V was shortened by 5 bases and J by 9 bases, with 11 bases between the two germline ends. This CDR3 region has 12 residues. The CDR3 here is CASGPDGPEQFF. The CDR3 coding sequence is TGTGCTAGTGGTCCCGATGGGCCTGAGCAGTTCTTC.

The chain couples TRBV11-3 to TRBJ2-5; 10 nucleotides align to TRBD2. V was clipped by 5 bases and J by 1 base; unmatched bases: 4. Germline loops: CDR1 SGHNT, CDR2 YENEEA. The CDR3 has 15 residues. The CDR3 region is CASSPRTSGQETQYF. CDR3 nucleotide sequence: TGTGCCAGCAGCCCCAGGACTAGCGGCCAAGAGACCCAGTACTTC.

This clone was detected only once. The chain carries TRBV10-3 and TRBJ2-2, with D maybe TRBD1 (5 bases). Trimming removed 10 bases at V and 4 bases at J, with 7 bases between. The V gene's germline CDR1 is ENHRY and CDR2 SYGVKD. The CDR3 consists of 11 residues. The CDR3 here is CASQGTGELFF. CDR3 coding DNA: TGTGCCAGCCAGGGCACCGGGGAGCTGTTTTTT.